This paragraph reports one T cell receptor (beta chain). Germline V gene sequence: CDR1 MDHEN, CDR2 SYDVKM. The CDR3 length is 16 residues. These data come from a study of shared clonotypes between healthy human individuals. Splitting of each subset's genomic DNA was done evenly across several immunoSEQ plates. Unsorted PBMC samples were amplified in replicate PCRs containing 300 ng DNA, about 30,000 T cell genomes. Generated by immunoSEQ multiplex PCR, the TCRdb table keeps only in-frame clones and is missing some. The profile covers some 530,000 clones, with over 75% appearing a single time and about 13% taken by the ten largest.

The V gene is TRBV28, the J gene TRBJ2-5, with TRBD1 matching 9 bases. TRBJ2-7 explains the end of the DNA better; the J call may be wrong. The sequencing sample was made of PBMCs. The sequence was obtained from a woman in her 40s in good health. Some clones in this sample may be carry-over from other donors' samples. CDR3 region: CASGLGTGGMGHEQYF. CDR3 DNA: TGTGCCAGCGGGTTGGGTACAGGGGGCATGGGGCACGAGCAGTACTTC.